Sequencing of this T cell receptor beta chain was carried out in a study of cytomegalovirus exposure and HLA in healthy donors. On the study more broadly: Most donors, roughly 82% of some 400 genotyped, fell in the Caucasian-associated ancestry cluster.

Turning to this clone: What it binds is unknown.

The V end was cut by 8 bases, the J end by 3 bases, with 11 bases between. Germline CDR1 reads LNHNV; CDR2 reads YYDKDF (reference sequence). This CDR3 comprises 13 residues. The study ran its PCR with 60 Vbeta and 13 Jbeta primers. Per the study methods: Unique TCR beta chains totaled approximately 83 million in a later count, with around 11 million of them shared. The data were produced by immunoSEQ multiplex PCR, yet TCRdb's version contains in-frame clones alone and is incomplete. The DNA gave D and trimming, while V, J and clone size come from that table. The repertoire holds 210,000 or so clones, with roughly 81% as singletons. Whole-study results and caveats: Previously analyzed data showed that most TCR beta V segments were productive at a frequency of about 90% or about 30%.

The source is a woman aged 25-40 years in good health and CMV-seropositive. Sequenced input: PBMCs. This chain connects TRBV15 to TRBJ1-5; perhaps TRBD1 as D (5 bases). The CDR3: CATSGRVNQPQHF. The CDR3 bases are TGTGCCACCTCCGGCAGGGTCAATCAGCCCCAGCATTTT.